This TCR beta chain stems from a study of identical twins. This clonotype occurred once. Its antigen is still unknown. The junction and the germline gene differ at one end; a read error may be behind it. Germline assignment: CDR1 SGHNT and CDR2 YENEEA. This CDR3 is built from 15 residues. TCRdb re-called the 5' RACE reads through MiXCR, storing one row per CDR3 protein. Of under 900,000 distinct CDR3 sequences listed, about 12% were seen once; the top ten hold around 1.5%. Study results and caveats: There were fewer insertions in abundant cord blood beta clonotypes, but memory repertoires showed no such pattern.

The sample also formed part of further work on yellow fever vaccine responses in identical twins.

The clonotype originates from a woman in her late teens or twenties in good health. The sequencing sample was made of PBMCs. The chain uses TRBV11-3 and TRBJ2-3; D not resolved. The CDR3 coding sequence is TGTGCCAGCAGCCCGACGCATTTTGAGTCAGATATGCAGTATTTT. Its protein product is CASSPTHFESDMQYF.